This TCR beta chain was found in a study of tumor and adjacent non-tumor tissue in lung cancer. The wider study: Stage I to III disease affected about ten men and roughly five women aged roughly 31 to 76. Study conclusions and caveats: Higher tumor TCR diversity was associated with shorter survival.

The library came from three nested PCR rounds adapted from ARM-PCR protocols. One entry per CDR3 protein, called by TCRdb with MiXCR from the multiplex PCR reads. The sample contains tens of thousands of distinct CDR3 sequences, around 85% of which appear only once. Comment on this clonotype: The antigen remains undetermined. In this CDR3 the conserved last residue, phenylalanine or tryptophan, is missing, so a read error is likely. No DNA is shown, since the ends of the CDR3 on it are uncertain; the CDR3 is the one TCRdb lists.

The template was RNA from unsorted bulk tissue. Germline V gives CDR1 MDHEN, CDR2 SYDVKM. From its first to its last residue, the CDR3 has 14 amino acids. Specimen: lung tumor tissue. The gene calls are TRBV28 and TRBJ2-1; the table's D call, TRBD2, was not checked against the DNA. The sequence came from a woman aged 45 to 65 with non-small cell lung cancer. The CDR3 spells CASSPPRGVDEQFL.